This TCR beta chain was documented in a study of beta chain features in type 1 diabetes. Study-wide results and caveats: TCRB repertoires of naive, central memory and Treg cells appeared more similar among patients than among healthy donors. There were fewer insertions and more deletions at the VDJ junctions of type 1 diabetes patients. Type 1 diabetes patients showed a moderate but significant shortening of TCRB CDR3s in all four CD4+ subsets.

Averaging roughly 110 mL, one heparinised blood draw was given by each donor. Germline CDR1 SQVTM, CDR2 ANQGSEA. The V end was cut by 4 bases, the J end by 0 bases, with 12 bases between. This CDR3 has 15 residues. The authors reverse transcribed all of the isolated RNA, so sequencing captured expressed TCRB transcripts. Naive, central memory and regulatory T cell samples averaged approximately 3.5 million immunoSEQ reads each. The method was immunoSEQ multiplex PCR; TCRdb's version includes in-frame clones alone and lacks a portion of them. The table includes under 200,000 clones, approximately 10% detected once. This clone showed up just a few times. Its target is not known.

The gene calls are TRBV29-1 and TRBJ2-2; a possible D gene is TRBD2 (5 bases). This sequence originates from a man aged 25-45 years with type 1 diabetes. Sequencing was carried out using central memory CD4+ T cells from blood. DNA of the CDR3: TGCAGCGTTGGTGGGAGCGTGACGAACACCGGGGAGCTGTTTTTT. Residues: CSVGGSVTNTGELFF.